This T cell receptor (beta chain) was sequenced during a study of cytomegalovirus exposure and HLA in healthy donors. This clone occurred a few times. The antigen remains unidentified. A roughly 120-subject validation cohort, separate from the roughly 700-subject first cohort, supplied the donors. The germline gives CDR1 GTSNPN, CDR2 SVGIG (reference sequence). V lost 2 bases, J lost 7 bases, and 10 bases stayed unmatched. The CDR3 has 15 residues. Overall study results and limits: In vitro testing confirmed a few CMV-associated chains as specific for CMV antigens. It was found in a later analysis that first-cohort TCR clusters tended to co-occur in the 90 to 150 validation repertoires. There were approximately 150 TCR beta chains listed as cytomegalovirus-associated.

Produced via immunoSEQ multiplex PCR; TCRdb's table is partial and in-frame only. This sample carries tens of thousands of clones, roughly 90% of them seen once, and the ten largest clones take around 1.3%. This receptor was taken from a woman aged 18-29 years in good health and CMV-seronegative. Sample: PBMCs. V is TRBV30 and J is TRBJ1-5, with 8 bases aligning to TRBD1. CDR3 coding DNA: TGTGCCTGGAGTCCTTCCGGGACAGGAAGCCAGCCCCAGCATTTT. Amino acids: CAWSPSGTGSQPQHF.